This T cell receptor (beta chain) is from a study of identifying expanded T cells in peripheral blood. Study findings and constraints: Across healthy donors, higher total template counts meant significantly greater approximately two-week count variance. Differentially abundant clones: around 1.2 between replicates, 15 to 17 at around 15 days, around 19 at four.

Healthy donors had no documented immune events, such as infections, while sampled. As concerns this clone: Its cognate antigen is unknown.

Libraries were prepared by immunoSEQ multiplex PCR; TCRdb keeps only in-frame clonotypes and omits some of them. Here the sample spans more than 50,000 clones, approximately 83% being singletons. The clonotype comes from a person between 18 and 75 years old in good health. Sequencing was performed on blood.

The DNA for the CDR3 is TGTGCCAGCAGCTTGGAAGGGCAGGGGAACATGAACACTGAAGCTTTCTTT. This codes for CASSLEGQGNMNTEAFF. V and J are TRBV5-4 and TRBJ1-1, with a weak D call TRBD1 (6 bases). This CDR3 is built from 17 residues. V lost 0 bases, J lost 0 bases, and 15 bases lay in between. CDR1 and CDR2 from the germline V gene are SGHNT and YYREEE (reference sequence).